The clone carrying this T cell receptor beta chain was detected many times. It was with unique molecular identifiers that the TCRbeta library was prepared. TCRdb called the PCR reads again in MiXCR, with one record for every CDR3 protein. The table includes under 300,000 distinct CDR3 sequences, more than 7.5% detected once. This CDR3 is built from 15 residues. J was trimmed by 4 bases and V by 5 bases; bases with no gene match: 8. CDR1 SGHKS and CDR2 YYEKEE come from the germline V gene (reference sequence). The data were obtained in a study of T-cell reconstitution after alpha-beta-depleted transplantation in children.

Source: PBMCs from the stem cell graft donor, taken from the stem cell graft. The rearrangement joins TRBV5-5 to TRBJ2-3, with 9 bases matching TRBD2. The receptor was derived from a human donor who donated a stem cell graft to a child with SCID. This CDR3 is CASSRRGGQADTQYF. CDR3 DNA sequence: TGTGCCAGCAGTCGGCGGGGGGGCCAGGCAGATACGCAGTATTTT.